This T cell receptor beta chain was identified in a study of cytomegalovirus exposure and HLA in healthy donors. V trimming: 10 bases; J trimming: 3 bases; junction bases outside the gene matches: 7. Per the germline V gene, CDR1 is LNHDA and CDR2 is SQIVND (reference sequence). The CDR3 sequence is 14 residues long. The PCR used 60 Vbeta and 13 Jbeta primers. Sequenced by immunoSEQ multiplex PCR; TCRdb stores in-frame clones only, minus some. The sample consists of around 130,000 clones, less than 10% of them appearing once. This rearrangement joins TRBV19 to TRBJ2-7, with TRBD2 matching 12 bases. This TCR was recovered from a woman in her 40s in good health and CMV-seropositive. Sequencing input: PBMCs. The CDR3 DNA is TGTGCCACCGCTACTAGCGGGGGGTACTACGAGCAGTACTTC. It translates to CATATSGGYYEQYF.